The T cell receptor beta chain described here comes from a study of identical twins. There are 12 residues in the CDR3. CDR1 and CDR2 from the germline V gene are DFQATT and SNEGSKA (reference sequence). V lost 0 bases to trimming and J lost 5 bases, with 7 bases between them. TCRdb re-called the 5' RACE reads with MiXCR, one entry per CDR3 protein. Seen here are some 1,600,000 distinct CDR3 sequences, less than 35% observed once, and the top ten hold around 0.3%. The sequenced sample was cord blood. This chain joins TRBV20-1 and TRBJ1-2; D call uncertain. The TCR sequence derives from a newborn girl in good health. DNA of the CDR3: TGCAGTGCTAGAGACCCTGCGTATGGCTACACCTTC. Translating it yields CSARDPAYGYTF.